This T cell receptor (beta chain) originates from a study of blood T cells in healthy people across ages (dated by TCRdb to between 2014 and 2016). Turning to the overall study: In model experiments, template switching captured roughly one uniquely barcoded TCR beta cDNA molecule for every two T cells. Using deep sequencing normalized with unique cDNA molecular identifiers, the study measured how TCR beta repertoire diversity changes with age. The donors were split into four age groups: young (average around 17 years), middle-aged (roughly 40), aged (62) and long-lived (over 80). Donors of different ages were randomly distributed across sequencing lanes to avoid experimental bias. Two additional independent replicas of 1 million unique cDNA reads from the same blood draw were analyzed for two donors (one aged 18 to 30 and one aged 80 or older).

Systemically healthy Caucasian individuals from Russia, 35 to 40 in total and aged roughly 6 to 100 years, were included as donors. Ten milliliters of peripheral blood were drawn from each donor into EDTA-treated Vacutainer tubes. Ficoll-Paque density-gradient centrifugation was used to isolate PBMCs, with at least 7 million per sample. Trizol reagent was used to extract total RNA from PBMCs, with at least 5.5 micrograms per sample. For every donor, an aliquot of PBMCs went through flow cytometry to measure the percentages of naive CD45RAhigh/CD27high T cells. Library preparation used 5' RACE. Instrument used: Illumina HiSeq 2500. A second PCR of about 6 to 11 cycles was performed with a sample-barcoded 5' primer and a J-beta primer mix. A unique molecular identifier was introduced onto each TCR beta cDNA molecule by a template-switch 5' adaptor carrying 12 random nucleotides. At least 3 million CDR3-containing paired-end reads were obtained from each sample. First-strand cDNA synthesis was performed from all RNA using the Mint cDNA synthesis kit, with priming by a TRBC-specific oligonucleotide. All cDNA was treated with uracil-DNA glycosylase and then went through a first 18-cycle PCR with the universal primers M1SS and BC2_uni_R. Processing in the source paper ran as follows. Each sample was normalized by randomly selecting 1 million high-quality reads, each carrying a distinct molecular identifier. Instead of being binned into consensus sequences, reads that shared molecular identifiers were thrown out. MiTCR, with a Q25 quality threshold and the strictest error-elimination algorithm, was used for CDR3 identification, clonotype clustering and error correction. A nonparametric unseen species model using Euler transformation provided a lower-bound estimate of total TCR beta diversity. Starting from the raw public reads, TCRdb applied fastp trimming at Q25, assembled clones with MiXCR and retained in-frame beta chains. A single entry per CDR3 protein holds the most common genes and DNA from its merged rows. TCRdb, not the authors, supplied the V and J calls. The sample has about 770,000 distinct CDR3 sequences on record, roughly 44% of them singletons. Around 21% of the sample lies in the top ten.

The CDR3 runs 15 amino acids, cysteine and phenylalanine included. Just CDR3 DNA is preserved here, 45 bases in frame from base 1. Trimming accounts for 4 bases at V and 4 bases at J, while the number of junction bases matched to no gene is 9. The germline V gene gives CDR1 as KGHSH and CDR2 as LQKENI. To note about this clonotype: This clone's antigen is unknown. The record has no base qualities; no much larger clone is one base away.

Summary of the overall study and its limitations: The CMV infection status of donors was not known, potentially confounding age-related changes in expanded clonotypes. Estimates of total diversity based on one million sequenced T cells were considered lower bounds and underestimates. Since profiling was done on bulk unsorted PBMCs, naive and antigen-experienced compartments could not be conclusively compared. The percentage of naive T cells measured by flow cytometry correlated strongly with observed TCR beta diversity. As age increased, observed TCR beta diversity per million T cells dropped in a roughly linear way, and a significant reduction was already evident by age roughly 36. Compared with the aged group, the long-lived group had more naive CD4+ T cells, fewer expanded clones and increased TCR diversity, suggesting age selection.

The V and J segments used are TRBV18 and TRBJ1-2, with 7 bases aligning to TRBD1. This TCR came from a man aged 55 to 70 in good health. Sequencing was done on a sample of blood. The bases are TGTGCCAGCTCACGACAGGGCGGAACGGCCTATGGCTACACCTTC. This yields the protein CASSRQGGTAYGYTF.